This T cell receptor (beta chain) was obtained from a study of identical twins. This clonotype has ten or more counts. Every donor was a healthy Caucasian. Germline V gene data show CDR1 as SQVTM and CDR2 as ANQGSEA. Trimming took 1 base from V and 2 from J, leaving 9 bases between them. The CDR3 is made up of 13 amino acids. TCRdb used MiXCR to reprocess the 5' RACE reads, holding one entry per CDR3 protein. This sample has some 560,000 distinct CDR3 sequences, with nearly 10% found just once. The sample was also reused in another study, on yellow fever vaccine responses in identical twins.

Sequencing used PBMCs. The receptor comes from a woman aged 18-29 years in good health. The rearrangement links TRBV29-1 to TRBJ2-7; D possibly uses TRBD1 or TRBD2 (5 bases each). For the CDR3, the DNA is TGCAGCGTTGAAGGGGACGGTACCTACGAGCAGTACTTC. Translated, it gives CSVEGDGTYEQYF.